Presented here are 10 T cell receptor beta chains from one specimen sequenced in a study of T cells after yellow fever vaccination. Each CDR3 protein gets one entry after TCRdb re-called the 5' RACE reads with MiXCR. The table shows about 63,000 distinct CDR3 sequences, with 6.5% to 9% occurring only once. This sample comprised CD8+ T cells sorted from PBMCs, obtained 15 days after the yellow fever booster vaccination. The source is a young man who received the YFV17D yellow fever vaccine.

This clonotype was counted many times. This sequence joins TRBV28 and TRBJ2-7; 11 bases map to TRBD1. Germline V gives CDR1 MDHEN, CDR2 SYDVKM. The V gene end was trimmed by 5 bases and the J gene end by 6 bases; junction bases not matched to a gene: 9. This CDR3 region has 15 residues. CDR3 protein: CASSLRSGTGGEQYF. Here the CDR3 DNA reads TGTGCCAGCAGTCTTCGATCCGGGACAGGGGGCGAGCAGTACTTC. The variable domain in full, completed from reference TRBV28 and TRBJ2-7, reads DVKVTQSSRYLVKRTGEKVFLECVQDMDHENMFWYRQDPGLGLRLIYFSYDVKMKEKGDIPEGYSVSREKKERFSLILESASTNQTSMYLCASSLRSGTGGEQYFGPGTRLTVT.

This clonotype was picked up many times. The chain combines TRBV12-5 with TRBJ2-1; no clear D. The V and J ends lost 8 bases and 9 bases respectively, with 14 bases between them. Germline CDR1 is LGHNT and CDR2 is FRNRAP. CDR3 length: 12 amino acids. CDR3 nucleotides: TGTGCTAGTTCCCTAGTCAGGAGTGAGCAGTTCTTC. Its translation is CASSLVRSEQFF.

The table lists this clonotype with many counts. V gene TRBV20-1 combines with J gene TRBJ1-1; 8 bases are a match to TRBD1. With 5 bases clipped from V and 11 bases from J, the junction kept 10 bases outside the gene matches. The CDR3 is made up of 12 amino acids. Per the germline V gene, CDR1 is DFQATT and CDR2 is SNEGSKA (reference sequence). In DNA form, the CDR3 reads TGCAGTGCTGGACAGGGATTAGCGGATGCTTTCTTT. This encodes CSAGQGLADAFF.

This clonotype has ten or more counts. The rearrangement uses TRBV5-1 and TRBJ2-2, with 12 bases fitting TRBD1. The V and J ends lost 6 bases and 0 bases, in that order; junction bases with no gene match: 6. The CDR3 runs 17 residues. In germline, CDR1 is SGHRS, CDR2 YFSETQ. The CDR3 DNA reads TGCGCCAGCACCGGGACAGGGGGCGCTTCGAACACCGGGGAGCTGTTTTTT. It codes for CASTGTGGASNTGELFF. The whole variable domain, filled in from reference TRBV5-1 and TRBJ2-2, reads KAGVTQTPRYLIKTRGQQVTLSCSPISGHRSVSWYQQTPGQGLQFLFEYFSETQRNKGNFPGRFSGRQFSNSRSEMNVSTLELGDSALYLCASTGTGGASNTGELFFGEGSRLTVL.

This clonotype was seen at least ten times. The chain links TRBV20-1 to TRBJ2-7, with D hard to call. Trimming took off 3 bases at V and 5 bases at J, with 8 bases between the two ends. Germline V gene data show CDR1 as DFQATT and CDR2 as SNEGSKA (reference sequence). The CDR3 is made up of 11 amino acids. CDR3 nucleotide sequence: TGCAGTGCTAGGGACGTAAACGAGCAGTACTTC. Translated: CSARDVNEQYF.

This clonotype was counted at least ten times. The V call is TRBV20-1, the J call TRBJ1-2, with a weak D call TRBD1 (5 bases). The CDR3 loop spans 12 amino acids. The ends were cut back, 5 bases at V and 5 bases at J, with 12 bases in the middle. CDR1 is DFQATT, CDR2 SNEGSKA, per germline (reference sequence). Here the CDR3 DNA reads TGCAGTGCTTTGGGGGAAGGGTATGGCTACACCTTC. Protein product: CSALGEGYGYTF.

This clonotype was found many times. In DNA form, the CDR3 reads TGCGCCAGCAGCTTTGGTAGGAGTGAAGCTTTCTTT. It codes for CASSFGRSEAFF. The V call is TRBV5-1, the J call TRBJ1-1; D gene uncertain. Germline V lookup: CDR1 SGHRS, CDR2 YFSETQ. This CDR3 has 12 residues. With 2 bases removed from V and 7 bases from J, the gap between germline ends came to 9 bases.

This clonotype was counted many times. The chain is built from TRBV28 and TRBJ2-3, with TRBD2 matching 10 bases. CDR1 MDHEN and CDR2 SYDVKM come from the germline V gene. J gave up 7 bases and V 3 bases, and 10 bases lay outside the gene matches. This CDR3 contains 16 residues. The CDR3 bases are TGTGCCAGCAGTTTCCCTTCAGCGGGAGGGCCAAATACGCAGTATTTT. It translates to CASSFPSAGGPNTQYF.

This clonotype was counted at least ten times. Sequence at one end of the junction differs from germline and may be a read error. The chain links TRBV28 to TRBJ2-5; a weak D match, TRBD2 (6 bases). The germline CDR1 and CDR2 sequences are MDHEN and SYDVKM. The CDR3 covers 11 residues. The CDR3 loop is CASSPGTSQYF. CDR3 bases: TGTGCCAGCAGTCCGGGGACTTCCCAATACTTC.

This chain uses TRBV28 with TRBJ2-6; D tentatively reads TRBD1 or TRBD2 (5 bases each). Trimming stripped 3 bases from V and 12 bases from J, with 15 bases between. The CDR3 extends over 14 amino acids. In germline, CDR1 is MDHEN, CDR2 SYDVKM. The DNA of the CDR3 is TGTGCCAGCAGTTTGGGGACGCTGGCAGGCGTCCTGACTTTC. This translates into CASSLGTLAGVLTF.